One and the same sample provided the 21 T cell receptor beta chains below, sequenced in a study of T cells expressing NK-cell markers (dated by TCRdb to 2018 to 2020). Library construction relied on 5' RACE. The listed sequencing device is Illumina HiSeq 2000. TCRdb reprocessed the reads and assigns one entry to each CDR3 protein sequence, leaving out DNA. The sample table gives 200,000 to 300,000 distinct CDR3 sequences. The ten largest account for around 0.4% of the sample. What was sequenced was blood T cells: a sorted CD56 or NKG2C T cell subset, CD4+ or CD8+ T cells, or bulk PBMC T cells (not recorded which). The receptors shown here come from a man younger than 35 in good health. Donor details come from another sample of the same person, matched by shared clones.

The rearrangement joins TRBV5-4 to TRBJ1-2; TCRdb picks TRBD1, but there is no DNA to check that call. The germline V gene encodes CDR1 SGHNT and CDR2 YYREEE (reference sequence). The CDR3 is 15 amino acids. This CDR3 reads CASRVDRALNYGYTF.

The gene calls are TRBV18 and TRBJ2-1; the D gene TCRdb calls, TRBD1, cannot be checked with no DNA. Germline V gene data show CDR1 as KGHSH and CDR2 as LQKENI. This CDR3 region has 15 residues. The CDR3 is CASSPGGGSYNEQFF.

The V and J genes are TRBV12-3 or TRBV12-4 and TRBJ1-1. CDR3 size: 14 residues. The CDR3 reads CASSKKGMNTEAFF.

The V and J genes are TRBV20-1 and TRBJ2-3; TCRdb's D call of TRBD2 is untestable without DNA. Germline CDR1 reads DFQATT; CDR2 reads SNEGSKA (reference sequence). The CDR3 is 16 residues long. The CDR3: CSARDPASGRLDTQYF.

J is TRBJ2-3 and V is TRBV2; there is no DNA to check the TCRdb D call of TRBD2. Germline V lookup: CDR1 SNHLY, CDR2 FYNNEI. The CDR3 runs to 14 residues. The CDR3: CAGGTSGIADTQYF. The whole variable domain, filled in from reference TRBV2 and TRBJ2-3, reads EPEVTQTPSHQVTQMGQEVILRCVPISNHLYFYWYRQILGQKVEFLVSFYNNEISEKSEIFDDQFSVERPDGSNFTLKIRSTKLEDSAMYFCAGGTSGIADTQYFGPGTRLTVL.

The gene calls are TRBV5-6 and TRBJ1-6. The CDR3 has 12 residues. Germline-derived CDR1 and CDR2 are SGHDT and YYEEEE. This chain's CDR3 is CASSLVYSSLHF.

The chain employs TRBV4-3 and TRBJ2-5; TCRdb calls TRBD2, which cannot be checked without DNA. Germline CDR1 and CDR2: LGHNA and YSLEER. The CDR3 has 16 amino acids. The CDR3 region is CASSQDRTSELETQYF.

V usage is TRBV20-1 and J usage is TRBJ2-3; TCRdb lists TRBD2, though no DNA is available to test this call. Germline V gene sequence: CDR1 DFQATT, CDR2 SNEGSKA (reference sequence). This CDR3 is 16 amino acids long. CDR3 amino acids: CSARDRPTGGRDTQYF.

CDR3 amino acids: CASSELREETQYF. The gene calls are TRBV25-1 and TRBJ2-5; the D gene TCRdb calls, TRBD2, cannot be checked with no DNA. Germline assignment: CDR1 MGHDK and CDR2 SYGVNS. The CDR3 is 13 amino acids.

The chain is built from TRBV5-1 and TRBJ2-3; without DNA, the TCRdb call of TRBD1 cannot be checked. CDR1 is SGHRS, CDR2 YFSETQ, per germline. The CDR3 sequence is 16 residues long. Here the CDR3 reads CASSLLSTGAADTQYF.

V gene TRBV29-1 combines with J gene TRBJ2-5; as DNA is missing, the TRBD1 call by TCRdb cannot be tested. Germline CDR1 SQVTM, CDR2 ANQGSEA. This CDR3 is 12 amino acids long. The CDR3 is CSTALIGGSQYF.

The chain recombines TRBV11-2 with TRBJ1-1; TCRdb calls TRBD1, which cannot be checked without DNA. The CDR3 contains 14 residues. Germline-derived CDR1 and CDR2 are SGHAT and FQNNGV. The CDR3 here is CASSLDRVATEAFF. Filled out from reference TRBV11-2 and TRBJ1-1, the complete variable domain reads EAGVAQSPRYKIIEKRQSVAFWCNPISGHATLYWYQQILGQGPKLLIQFQNNGVVDDSQLPKDRFSAERLKGVDSTLKIQPAKLEDSAVYLCASSLDRVATEAFFGQGTRLTVV.

The CDR3 loop is CASRPGTSGVSLLFF. This chain links TRBV2 with TRBJ2-1; TCRdb gives TRBD2 as the D gene, but with no DNA this cannot be confirmed. There are 15 residues in the CDR3. The V gene's germline CDR1 is SNHLY and CDR2 FYNNEI.

The chain has TRBV5-4 and TRBJ2-2; TCRdb outputs TRBD2, but without DNA this stays unchecked. This CDR3 is built from 18 residues. CDR1 and CDR2 (germline): SGHNT, YYREEE (reference sequence). CDR3: CASSESTSGRARSGELFF.

The V and J genes are TRBV20-1 and TRBJ2-5; TCRdb lists TRBD1, though no DNA is available to test this call. Germline CDR1 DFQATT, CDR2 SNEGSKA (reference sequence). CDR3 length: 13 amino acids. The CDR3 is CSARDRGPETQYF.

The V gene is TRBV18, the J gene TRBJ1-1; TCRdb reports TRBD1, a call that lacks DNA to check it against. CDR3 size: 12 residues. CDR1 and CDR2 from the germline V gene are KGHSH and LQKENI. The CDR3 loop is CASSPQTEEAFF.

The chain combines TRBV12-3 or TRBV12-4 with TRBJ2-3; checking the TCRdb D call of TRBD2 is not possible without DNA. CDR3 length: 14 amino acids. This CDR3 is CASTSQGGTDTQYF.

The V call is TRBV21-1, the J call TRBJ1-1. TRBV21-1 is a documented pseudogene. This CDR3 contains 11 residues. The CDR3 protein is CASCLNTEAFF.

The chain recombines TRBV29-1 with TRBJ2-1; TCRdb designates TRBD2, a call that cannot be tested without DNA. The CDR3 spans 16 residues. The germline gives CDR1 SQVTM, CDR2 ANQGSEA. The CDR3 protein is CSVNEGTSGPHNEQFF.

The chain carries TRBV4-3 and TRBJ2-7; there is no DNA to check the TCRdb D call of TRBD1. This CDR3 region has 13 residues. Germline V gene sequence: CDR1 LGHNA, CDR2 YSLEER. CDR3 sequence reads: CASSPRQGSEQYF.

This chain connects TRBV20-1 to TRBJ2-5; TCRdb picks TRBD2, but there is no DNA to check that call. This CDR3 contains 14 residues. Germline-derived CDR1 and CDR2 are DFQATT and SNEGSKA (reference sequence). This CDR3 is CSAIGTSLRETQYF.